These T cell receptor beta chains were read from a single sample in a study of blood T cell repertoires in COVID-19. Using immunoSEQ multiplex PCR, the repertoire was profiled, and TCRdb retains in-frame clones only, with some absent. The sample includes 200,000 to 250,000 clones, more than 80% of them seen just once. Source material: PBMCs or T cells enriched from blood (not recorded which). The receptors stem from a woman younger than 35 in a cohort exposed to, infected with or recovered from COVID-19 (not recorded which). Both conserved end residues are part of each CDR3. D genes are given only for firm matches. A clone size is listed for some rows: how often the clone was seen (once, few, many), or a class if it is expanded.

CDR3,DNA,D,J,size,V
CASSLQGGWEKLFF,TGCGCCAGCAGCTTACAGGGAGGGTGGGAAAAACTGTTTTTT,.,TRBJ1-4,.,TRBV5-1
CATSAPNRDEQFF,TGTGCCACCAGTGCCCCAAACAGGGATGAGCAGTTCTTC,.,TRBJ2-1,.,TRBV24-1
CASSLRNTEAFF,TGTGCCAGCAGCCTTAGAAACACTGAAGCTTTCTTT,.,TRBJ1-1,once,TRBV6-5
CASSPKPRETQYF,TGTGCCAGCAGCCCTAAACCGCGGGAGACCCAGTACTTC,.,TRBJ2-5,few,TRBV3-1/TRBV3-2
CASSYSGRNEQFF,TGTGCCAGCAGTTATAGCGGGCGAAATGAGCAGTTCTTC,TRBD2,TRBJ2-1,once,TRBV6-5
CASSPGRLAGRYTYYNEQFF,TGTGCCAGCAGTCCCGGGCGACTAGCGGGGAGGTACACGTACTACAATGAGCAGTTCTTC,TRBD2,TRBJ2-1,few,TRBV28
CASSSGTGFEQYF,TGTGCCAGCAGTTCCGGGACAGGCTTCGAGCAGTACTTC,TRBD1,TRBJ2-7,.,TRBV5-8
CASSPLRTVEINSPLHF,TGTGCCAGCAGCCCCCTTAGGACAGTAGAGATTAATTCACCCCTCCACTTT,.,TRBJ1-6,.,TRBV7-8
CASSYLDMNTEAFF,TGTGCCAGCAGTTACCTGGACATGAACACTGAAGCTTTCTTT,.,TRBJ1-1,.,TRBV6-5
CASSPTGSTEAFF,TGTGCCAGCAGTCCGACGGGTAGCACTGAAGCTTTCTTT,.,TRBJ1-1,once,TRBV5-4
CASSEWVLAGGDEQYF,TGTGCCAGCAGTGAATGGGTACTGGCAGGGGGCGACGAGCAGTACTTC,TRBD1,TRBJ2-7,.,TRBV25-1
CASSVGGLGTDTQYF,TGTGCCAGCAGCGTAGGGGGGCTAGGCACAGATACGCAGTATTTT,.,TRBJ2-3,.,TRBV9
CASSEQGWDSPLHF,TGTGCCAGCAGTGAACAGGGTTGGGATTCACCCCTCCACTTT,.,TRBJ1-6,.,TRBV2
CASTPGPPYGYTF,TGTGCCAGTACCCCAGGGCCGCCCTATGGCTACACCTTC,.,TRBJ1-2,.,TRBV19
CASSVGGQSNYGYTF,TGCGCCAGCAGTGTCGGGGGACAGTCGAACTATGGCTACACCTTC,TRBD1,TRBJ1-2,few,TRBV10-2
CASGLWQGVHQPQHF,TGTGCCAGCGGGTTATGGCAGGGTGTGCATCAGCCCCAGCATTTT,.,TRBJ1-5,.,TRBV27
CASSLSPGQSYEQYF,TGTGCCAGTAGTCTCTCCCCGGGACAGAGCTACGAGCAGTACTTC,TRBD1,TRBJ2-7,.,TRBV19
CATSDSSSGWGEETQYF,TGTGCCACCAGTGACTCCTCCTCGGGGTGGGGAGAAGAGACCCAGTACTTC,.,TRBJ2-5,.,TRBV24-1
CASSSPGQGATEQFF,TGTGCCAGCTCATCGCCGGGACAGGGGGCTACTGAGCAGTTCTTC,TRBD1,TRBJ2-1,.,TRBV18
CASSRNRDRGTNTEAFF,TGTGCCAGCAGTCGTAACCGGGACAGGGGGACGAACACTGAAGCTTTCTTT,TRBD1,TRBJ1-1,.,TRBV6-6
CASSVGPGQTANTGELFF,TGTGCCAGCAGCGTAGGCCCTGGACAGACGGCGAACACCGGGGAGCTGTTTTTT,.,TRBJ2-2,.,TRBV9
CASSLSSGQTYEQYF,TGCGCCAGCAGCTTGAGTTCGGGACAGACCTACGAGCAGTACTTC,TRBD1,TRBJ2-7,.,TRBV5-1
CASSFPSTDTQYF,TGTGCCAGCAGCTTTCCTAGCACAGATACGCAGTATTTT,.,TRBJ2-3,.,TRBV5-6